The entry below describes one T cell receptor beta chain. Its antigen is not identified. This entry belongs to a study of OX40 agonist ivuxolimab in advanced cancers. Study information: Ivuxolimab, an agonist antibody against OX40 (CD134), was given to patients. Averaging approximately 60 years in age, with a range of roughly 20 to 90, the cohort was approximately 87% male. Prior therapy, whether anti-PD-1, anti-PD-L1 or anti-CTLA-4, was allowed, and approximately 40% had some.

Profiling relied on immunoSEQ multiplex PCR, and the TCRdb table lists in-frame clones only, not all of them. The sample shows around 79,000 clones, over 75% of them seen only once. V was trimmed by 5 bases and J by 8 bases, leaving 13 bases between them. There are 13 residues in the CDR3. Germline CDR1 SGHTA, CDR2 FQGNSA. The study's findings and limits: Specificity for antigen went undetermined in the expanded peripheral T cells.

This clonotype was obtained from an adult with an advanced solid tumor such as melanoma, head and neck, liver or kidney cancer. Sequencing used CD4+ or CD8+ T cells sorted from blood, obtained in a trial of the OX40 agonist ivuxolimab. The rearrangement joins TRBV7-2 to TRBJ2-4; maybe TRBD1 (5 bases). The CDR3 sequence: CASSLSRVDIQYF. In DNA, the CDR3 is TGTGCCAGCAGCCTGAGCAGGGTGGACATTCAGTACTTC.